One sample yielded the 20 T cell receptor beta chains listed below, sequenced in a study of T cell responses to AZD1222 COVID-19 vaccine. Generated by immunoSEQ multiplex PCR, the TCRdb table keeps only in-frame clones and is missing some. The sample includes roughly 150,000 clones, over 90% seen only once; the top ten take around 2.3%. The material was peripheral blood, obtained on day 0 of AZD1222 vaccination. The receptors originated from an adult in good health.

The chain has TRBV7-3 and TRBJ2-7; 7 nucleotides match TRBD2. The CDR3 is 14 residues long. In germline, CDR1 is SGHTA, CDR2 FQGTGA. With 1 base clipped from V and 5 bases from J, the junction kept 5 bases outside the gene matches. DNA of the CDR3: TGTGCCAGCAGCTTAAGTGGGGCGGGGGACGAGCAGTACTTC. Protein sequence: CASSLSGAGDEQYF. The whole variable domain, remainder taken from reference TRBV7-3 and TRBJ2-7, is GAGVSQTPSNKVTEKGKYVELRCDPISGHTALYWYRQSLGQGPEFLIYFQGTGAADDSGLPNDRFFAVRPEGSVSTLKIQRTERGDSAVYLCASSLSGAGDEQYFGPGTRLTVT.

The CDR3 spells CASSDSPLGATNYGYTF. Written as DNA, the CDR3 is TGTGCCAGCAGTGACTCTCCCCTGGGAGCCACTAACTATGGCTACACCTTC. The chain has TRBV6-4 and TRBJ1-2; no firm D call. Trimming removed 0 bases at V and 0 bases at J, with 14 bases between. The CDR3 covers 17 residues. Germline values: CDR1 MRHNA, CDR2 SNTAGT.

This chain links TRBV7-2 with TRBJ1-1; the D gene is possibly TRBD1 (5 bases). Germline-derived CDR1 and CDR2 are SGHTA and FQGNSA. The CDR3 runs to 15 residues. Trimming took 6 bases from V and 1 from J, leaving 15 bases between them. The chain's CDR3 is CASSPGFFGNTEAFF. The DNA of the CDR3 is TGTGCCAGCAGTCCAGGGTTTTTCGGGAACACTGAAGCTTTCTTT. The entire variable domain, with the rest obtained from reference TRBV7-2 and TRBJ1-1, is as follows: GAGVSQSPSNKVTEKGKDVELRCDPISGHTALYWYRQSLGQGLEFLIYFQGNSAPDKSGLPSDRFSAERTGGSVSTLTIQRTQQEDSAVYLCASSPGFFGNTEAFFGQGTRLTVV.

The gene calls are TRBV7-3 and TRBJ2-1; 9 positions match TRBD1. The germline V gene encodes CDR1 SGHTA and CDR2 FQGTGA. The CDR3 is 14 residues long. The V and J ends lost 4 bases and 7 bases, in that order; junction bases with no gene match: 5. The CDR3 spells CASSSTGGRNEQFF. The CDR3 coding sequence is TGTGCCAGCAGCTCGACAGGGGGGAGGAATGAGCAGTTCTTC.

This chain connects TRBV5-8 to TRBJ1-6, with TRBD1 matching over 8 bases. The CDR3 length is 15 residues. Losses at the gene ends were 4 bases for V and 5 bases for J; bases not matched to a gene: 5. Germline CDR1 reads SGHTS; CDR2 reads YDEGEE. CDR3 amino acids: CASSLVQGDNSPLHF. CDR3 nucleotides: TGTGCCAGCAGCCTCGTACAGGGGGATAATTCACCCCTCCACTTT.

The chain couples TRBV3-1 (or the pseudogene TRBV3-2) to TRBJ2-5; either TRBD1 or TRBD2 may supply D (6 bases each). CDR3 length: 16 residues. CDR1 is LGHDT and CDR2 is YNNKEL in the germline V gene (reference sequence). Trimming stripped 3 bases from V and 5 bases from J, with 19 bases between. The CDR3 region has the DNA TGTGCCAGCAGCCACATGACCCTCGGGGGCGAGGAGACCCAGTACTTC. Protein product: CASSHMTLGGEETQYF.

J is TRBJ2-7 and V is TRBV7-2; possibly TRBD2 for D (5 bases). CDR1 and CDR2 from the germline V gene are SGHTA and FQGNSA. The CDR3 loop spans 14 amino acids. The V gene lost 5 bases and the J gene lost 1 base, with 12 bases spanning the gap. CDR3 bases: TGTGCCAGCAGCCCCCGACGGGGATCCTACGAGCAGTACTTC. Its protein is CASSPRRGSYEQYF.

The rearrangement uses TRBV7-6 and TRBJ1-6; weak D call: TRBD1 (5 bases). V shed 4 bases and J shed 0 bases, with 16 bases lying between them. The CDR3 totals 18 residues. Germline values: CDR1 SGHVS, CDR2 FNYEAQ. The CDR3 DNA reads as TGTGCCAGCAGCTCCTCGGGGCCCGAAAGCTCCTATAATTCACCCCTCCACTTT. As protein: CASSSSGPESSYNSPLHF.

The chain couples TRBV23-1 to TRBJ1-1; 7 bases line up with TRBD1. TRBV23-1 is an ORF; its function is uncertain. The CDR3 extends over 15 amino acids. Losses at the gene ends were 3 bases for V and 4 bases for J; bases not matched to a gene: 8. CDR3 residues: CASSQQGVVATEAFF. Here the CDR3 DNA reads TGCGCCAGCAGTCAGCAGGGGGTAGTAGCCACTGAAGCTTTCTTT.

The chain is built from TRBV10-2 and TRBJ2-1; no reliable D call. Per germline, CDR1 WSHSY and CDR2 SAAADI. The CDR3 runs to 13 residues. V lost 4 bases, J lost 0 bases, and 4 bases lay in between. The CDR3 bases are TGCGCCAGCAGTGTTCTCTCCTACAATGAGCAGTTCTTC. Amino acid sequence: CASSVLSYNEQFF.

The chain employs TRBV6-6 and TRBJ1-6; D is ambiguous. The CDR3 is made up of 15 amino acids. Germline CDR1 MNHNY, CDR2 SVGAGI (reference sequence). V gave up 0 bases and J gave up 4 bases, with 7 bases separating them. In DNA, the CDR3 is TGTGCCAGCAGTTACTCGCTGCCATATAATTCACCCCTCCACTTT. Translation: CASSYSLPYNSPLHF.

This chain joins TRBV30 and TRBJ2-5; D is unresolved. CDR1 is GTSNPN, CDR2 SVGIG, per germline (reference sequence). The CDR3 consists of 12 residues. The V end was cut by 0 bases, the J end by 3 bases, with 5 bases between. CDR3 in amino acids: CAWSVNEETQYF. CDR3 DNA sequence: TGTGCCTGGAGTGTTAATGAAGAGACCCAGTACTTC.

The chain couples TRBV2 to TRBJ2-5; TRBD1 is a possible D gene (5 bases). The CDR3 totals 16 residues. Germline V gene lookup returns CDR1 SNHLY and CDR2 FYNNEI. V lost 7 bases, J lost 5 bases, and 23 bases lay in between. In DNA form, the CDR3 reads TGTGCCAGCATCCCGACGGATGACAGCCGCCTGGAGACCCAGTACTTC. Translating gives CASIPTDDSRLETQYF.

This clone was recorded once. This CDR3 is CASSQGTSGKSTDTQYF. The CDR3 DNA is TGTGCCAGCAGCCAAGGGACTAGCGGGAAAAGCACAGATACGCAGTATTTT. The chain joins TRBV3-1 (or the pseudogene TRBV3-2) to TRBJ2-3; 12 bases fit TRBD2. V trimming: 1 base; J trimming: 0 bases; junction bases outside the gene matches: 2. The CDR3 spans 17 residues. Germline V CDR1 and CDR2: LGHDT, YNNKEL (reference sequence).

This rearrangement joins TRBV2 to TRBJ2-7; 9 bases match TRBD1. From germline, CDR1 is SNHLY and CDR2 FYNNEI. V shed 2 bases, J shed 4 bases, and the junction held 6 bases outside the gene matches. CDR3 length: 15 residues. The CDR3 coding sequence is TGTGCCAGCAGTGAAACAGGACAGGGGACTTACGAGCAGTACTTC. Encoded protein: CASSETGQGTYEQYF.

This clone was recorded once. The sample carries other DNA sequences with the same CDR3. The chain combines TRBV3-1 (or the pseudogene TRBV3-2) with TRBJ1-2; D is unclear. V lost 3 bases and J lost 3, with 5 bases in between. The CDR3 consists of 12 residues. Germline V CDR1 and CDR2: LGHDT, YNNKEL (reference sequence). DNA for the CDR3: TGTGCCAGCAGCCAGGGAGACTATGGCTACACCTTC. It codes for CASSQGDYGYTF.

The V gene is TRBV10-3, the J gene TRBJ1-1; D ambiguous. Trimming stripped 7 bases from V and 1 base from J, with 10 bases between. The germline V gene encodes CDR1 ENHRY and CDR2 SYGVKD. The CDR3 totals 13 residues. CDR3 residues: CAIINRENTEAFF. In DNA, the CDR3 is TGTGCCATCATCAACCGGGAGAACACTGAAGCTTTCTTT.

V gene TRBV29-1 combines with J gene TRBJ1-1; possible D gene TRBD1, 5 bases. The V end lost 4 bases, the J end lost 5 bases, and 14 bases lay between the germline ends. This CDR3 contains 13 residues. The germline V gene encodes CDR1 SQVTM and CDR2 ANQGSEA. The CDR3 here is CSVVATADTEAFF. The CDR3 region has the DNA TGCAGCGTTGTAGCGACAGCAGATACTGAAGCTTTCTTT.

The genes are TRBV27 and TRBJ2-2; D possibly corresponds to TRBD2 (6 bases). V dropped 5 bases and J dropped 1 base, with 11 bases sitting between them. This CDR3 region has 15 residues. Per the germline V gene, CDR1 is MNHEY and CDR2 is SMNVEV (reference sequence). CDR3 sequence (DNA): TGTGCCAGCAGTGACCCTAGCGTGAACACCGGGGAGCTGTTTTTT. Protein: CASSDPSVNTGELFF.

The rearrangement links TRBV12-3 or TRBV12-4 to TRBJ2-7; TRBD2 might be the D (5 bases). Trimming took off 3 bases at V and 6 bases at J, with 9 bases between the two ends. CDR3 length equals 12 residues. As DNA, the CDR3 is TGTGCCAGCAGTTTCGGCGGGTTCGAGCAGTACTTC. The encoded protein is CASSFGGFEQYF.